What follows are 19 T cell receptor beta chains derived from one specimen sequenced in a study of Tregs in tolerant kidney transplant recipients. TCRdb's table, derived via immunoSEQ multiplex PCR, lists solely in-frame clones and lacks some. The sample has about 990 clones. The antigens these receptors bind are not known. Recipient PBMCs carried a CFSE label and met irradiated graft donor PBMCs for about six days before FACS sorting. Sequenced here: CD4+ T cells from blood cultured with allogeneic cells, sampled before the transplant. The receptors here all came from a human patient who received a combined kidney and bone marrow transplant.

Frequency places this clone as medium-sized. The read comes to an end 3 residues before the CDR3 does, leaving the germline J gene to fill in the end. The rearrangement joins TRBV12-3 or TRBV12-4 to TRBJ1-3; a possible D gene is TRBD1 (6 bases). Trimming took 6 bases from V and 0 from J, leaving 9 bases between them. The CDR3 contains 14 residues. The part of the CDR3 DNA that was read is TGTGCCAGCAGGGACAGTTCCTCTGGAAACACC. It encodes CASRDSSSGNT. The entire CDR3 protein reads CASRDSSSGNTIYF.

This clone shows up as medium-sized by frequency. The sequenced CDR3 bases are TGCGCCAGCAGCCAAGACGGCCAGCGCGGGGTAAAA. Residues: CASSQDGQRGVK. The entire CDR3 protein is CASSQDGQRGVKLFF. This chain joins TRBV4-1 and TRBJ1-4, with unresolved D. The DNA ends 3 residues before the CDR3 does, and the rest of the CDR3 is filled in from the germline J gene. CDR1 and CDR2 from the germline V gene are MGHRA and YSYEKL. The CDR3 is 15 amino acids. The V end lost 0 bases, the J end lost 10 bases, and 15 bases lay between the germline ends.

Measured by frequency, this clone is medium-sized (0.01 to 0.1%). Read coverage stops 3 residues before the CDR3 terminus; the germline J gene supplies the remainder. The rearrangement uses TRBV19 and TRBJ1-5, with D hard to call. CDR3 length: 18 amino acids. CDR1 and CDR2 (germline): LNHDA, SQIVND (reference sequence). Trimming removed 3 bases from V and 5 bases from J, with 23 bases in between. This CDR3 is CASSIVGEAYVGDQPQHF. The DNA read from the CDR3 is TGTGCCAGTAGTATTGTTGGGGAGGCTTATGTCGGGGATCAGCCC.

This clone ranks as medium-sized (0.01 to 0.1%) in terms of frequency. The CDR3 bases that were read are TGCAGTGCTTCCGGACTAGCGGGGGGCACAGATACG. Its translation: CSASGLAGGTDT. The complete CDR3 protein is CSASGLAGGTDTQYF. The chain uses TRBV20-1 and TRBJ2-3; 13 nucleotides match TRBD2. The CDR3 end is not reached by the read, which stops 3 residues before it; the germline J gene fills it in. The CDR3 is 15 residues long. The germline V gene encodes CDR1 DFQATT and CDR2 SNEGSKA (reference sequence). Losses at the gene ends were 5 bases for V and 1 base for J; bases not matched to a gene: 3.

Notes on this clone: The read ends 3 residues early relative to the CDR3; the germline J gene fills the gap. The V gene is TRBV9, the J gene TRBJ1-3; D perhaps matches TRBD1 (6 bases). The germline CDR1 and CDR2 sequences are SGDLS and YYNGEE. V was trimmed by 2 bases and J by 0 bases, leaving 9 bases between them. The CDR3 loop spans 15 amino acids. Here the CDR3 reads CASSVAGHSGNTIYF. The covered CDR3 bases are TGTGCCAGCAGCGTCGCGGGACACTCTGGAAACACC.

According to its frequency, this clone is medium-sized. The CDR3 end falls 3 residues outside the read, so it is completed with the germline J gene. The chain recombines TRBV20-1 with TRBJ1-2, with TRBD1 identical over 7 bases. Trimming removed 5 bases from V and 0 bases from J; junction bases left unmatched: 12. The CDR3 length is 16 residues. In germline, CDR1 is DFQATT, CDR2 SNEGSKA (reference sequence). The covered CDR3 bases are TGCAGTGCTCGCTGCCCCCGGGACAGCACTAACTATGGC. It encodes CSARCPRDSTNYG. The full CDR3 protein is CSARCPRDSTNYGYTF.

Measured by frequency, this clone is medium-sized (0.01 to 0.1%). The read terminates 3 residues ahead of where the CDR3 ends, so the germline J gene completes it. The chain combines TRBV28 with TRBJ1-2; 7 nucleotides match TRBD1. The CDR3 is 12 amino acids. Germline loops: CDR1 MDHEN, CDR2 SYDVKM. The sequenced part of the CDR3 DNA is TGTGCCACAACGTCCGGGACAGACGGC. This translates into CATTSGTDG. The complete CDR3 sequence is CATTSGTDGYTF.

Considering frequency, this clone is medium-sized (0.01 to 0.1%). The read ends 3 residues early relative to the CDR3; the germline J gene fills the gap. The chain links TRBV20-1 to TRBJ2-3; no reliable D call. V was shortened by 3 bases and J by 4 bases, with 5 bases between the two germline ends. Germline lookup yields CDR1 DFQATT and CDR2 SNEGSKA (reference sequence). The CDR3 extends over 11 amino acids. The CDR3 DNA, read in part, is TGCAGTGCTAGTCTCGCAGATACG. This translates into CSASLADT. The full CDR3 sequence reads CSASLADTQYF.

This clone ranks as medium-sized (0.01 to 0.1%) in terms of frequency. From the germline J gene comes the end of the CDR3, since the read stops 3 residues before it. The chain recombines TRBV20-1 with TRBJ2-7; 10 positions agree with TRBD1. The CDR3 runs to 18 residues. From germline, CDR1 is DFQATT and CDR2 SNEGSKA (reference sequence). V shed 6 bases, J shed 6 bases, and the junction held 23 bases outside the gene matches. CDR3 DNA, as far as it was read: TGCAGTGCGAACCCTTACCCTACGGGGACAGGGGTATCAGGCGAG. This translates into CSANPYPTGTGVSGE. The whole CDR3 region reads CSANPYPTGTGVSGEQYF.

Frequency places this clone as medium-sized. The CDR3 end lies 3 residues beyond the end of the read and is filled in from the germline J gene. This chain uses TRBV20-1 with TRBJ2-1; a possible D gene is TRBD1 (5 bases). Trimming removed 6 bases at V and 6 bases at J, with 18 bases between. In germline, CDR1 is DFQATT, CDR2 SNEGSKA (reference sequence). The CDR3 sequence is 14 residues long. The CDR3 protein is CSASDQWGSNEQFF. The DNA read from the CDR3 is TGCAGTGCCAGCGACCAATGGGGCAGCAATGAG.

CDR3 sequence reads: CASSPRLADHYNEQFF. CDR3 DNA, as far as it was read: TGTGCCAGCAGTCCTAGACTAGCGGACCATTACAATGAG. The V call is TRBV12-3 or TRBV12-4, the J call TRBJ2-1; 9 positions agree with TRBD2. Coverage ceases 3 residues before the CDR3 finishes, and the germline J gene fills in the end. This CDR3 spans 16 amino acids. Unmatched junction bases numbered 9, after V lost 5 bases and J lost 4 bases.

On this clone: With the read ending 3 residues before the CDR3 end, the germline J gene is used to fill in that end. This chain connects TRBV2 to TRBJ2-7, with 10 positions matching TRBD2. Germline lookup yields CDR1 SNHLY and CDR2 FYNNEI. The CDR3 spans 14 residues. V trimming: 6 bases; J trimming: 1 base; junction bases outside the gene matches: 3. The CDR3 sequence: CASSEGLASYEQYF. CDR3 DNA, as far as it was read: TGTGCCAGCAGCGAGGGACTAGCGTCCTACGAG.

This clone ranks as medium-sized in terms of frequency. The CDR3 end is not reached by the read, which stops 3 residues before it; the germline J gene fills it in. The V and J genes are TRBV10-3 and TRBJ2-5, with TRBD1 identical over 8 bases. Unmatched junction bases numbered 15, after V lost 2 bases and J lost 7 bases. The CDR3 sequence is 17 residues long. In germline, CDR1 is ENHRY, CDR2 SYGVKD. The DNA read from the CDR3 is TGTGCCATCAGTGAGAACGTGTTGGCAGGGGGCGTGGGGACC. Protein product: CAISENVLAGGVGT. The full-length CDR3 reads as CAISENVLAGGVGTQYF.

This clone counts as medium-sized by frequency. The CDR3 end falls 3 residues outside the read, so it is completed with the germline J gene. The gene calls are TRBV3-1 (or the pseudogene TRBV3-2) and TRBJ2-2; 9 bases fit TRBD1. This CDR3 has 14 amino acids. V shed 8 bases, J shed 3 bases, and the junction held 4 bases outside the gene matches. Per the germline V gene, CDR1 is LGHDT and CDR2 is YNNKEL (reference sequence). CDR3 region: CASSGTGYTGELFF. CDR3 bases read: TGTGCCAGCTCCGGGACAGGGTACACCGGGGAG.

This clone counts as medium-sized (0.01 to 0.1%) by frequency. The sequence runs out 3 residues before the end of the CDR3; the remainder is reconstructed from the germline J gene. The chain uses TRBV10-1 and TRBJ1-4, with a weak D call TRBD1 (6 bases). Trimming pared 6 bases from V and 0 bases from J, leaving 14 bases between. The CDR3 loop spans 16 amino acids. Germline lookup yields CDR1 WNHNN and CDR2 SYGVQD (reference sequence). The DNA read from the CDR3 is TGCGCCAGCAGCCCCGGCGACAGGTCAACTAATGAAAAA. Residues: CASSPGDRSTNEK. The whole CDR3 protein reads CASSPGDRSTNEKLFF.

This clone is called medium-sized based on its frequency. The CDR3 goes on 3 residues after the read ends, and that part is filled in from the germline J gene. This chain joins TRBV20-1 and TRBJ2-3; 7 positions agree with TRBD2. Germline trimming cut 8 bases from V and 2 bases from J; bases unmatched to any gene: 13. The CDR3 has 15 residues. Germline V lookup: CDR1 DFQATT, CDR2 SNEGSKA (reference sequence). The CDR3 protein is CSPGGGGSITDTQYF. CDR3 bases read: TGCAGTCCGGGCGGAGGCGGGAGCATCACAGATACG.

On this clone itself: From the germline J gene comes the end of the CDR3, since the read stops 3 residues before it. This chain joins TRBV25-1 and TRBJ2-2, with 7 bases lining up with TRBD1. There are 13 residues in the CDR3. V shed 6 bases and J 4 bases; nucleotides not matched to a gene: 2. The germline V gene has CDR1 MGHDK and CDR2 SYGVNS. The sequenced CDR3 bases are TGTGCCAGCAGGCACAGGGGCACCGGGGAG. It translates to CASRHRGTGE. The CDR3 as a whole reads CASRHRGTGELFF.

Frequency places this clone as large. Read coverage stops 3 residues before the CDR3 terminus; the germline J gene supplies the remainder. J is TRBJ2-5 and V is TRBV20-1; maybe TRBD2 (5 bases). The CDR3 totals 15 residues. The germline V gene encodes CDR1 DFQATT and CDR2 SNEGSKA (reference sequence). V was cut by 0 bases and J by 4 bases, with 15 bases left in between. The CDR3 DNA, read in part, is TGCAGTGCTAGAGACCCGGGGTCGGTCGGAGAGACC. It translates to CSARDPGSVGET. In full, the CDR3 reads CSARDPGSVGETQYF.

Measured by frequency, this clone is hyperexpanded (1% or more). The read is 3 residues too short to cover the CDR3 end, so that end is filled in from the germline J gene. The chain joins TRBV20-1 to TRBJ2-1; D might be TRBD1 (6 bases). Germline CDR1 DFQATT, CDR2 SNEGSKA (reference sequence). This CDR3 is built from 13 residues. V was trimmed by 6 bases and J by 2 bases, leaving 11 bases between them. CDR3 loop: CSAVRGTYNEQFF. The DNA read from the CDR3 is TGCAGTGCAGTCAGGGGAACCTACAATGAG.